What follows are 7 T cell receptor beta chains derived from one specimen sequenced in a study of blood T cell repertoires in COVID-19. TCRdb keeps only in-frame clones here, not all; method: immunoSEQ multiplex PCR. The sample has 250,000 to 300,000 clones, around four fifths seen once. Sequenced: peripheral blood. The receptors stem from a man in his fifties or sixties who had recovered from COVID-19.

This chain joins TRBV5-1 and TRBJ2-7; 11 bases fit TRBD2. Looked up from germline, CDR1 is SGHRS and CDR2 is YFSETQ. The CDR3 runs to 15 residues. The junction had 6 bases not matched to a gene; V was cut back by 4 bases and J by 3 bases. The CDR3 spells CASSLLAGGNYEQYF. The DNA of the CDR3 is TGCGCCAGCAGCCTTTTAGCGGGGGGGAACTACGAGCAGTACTTC.

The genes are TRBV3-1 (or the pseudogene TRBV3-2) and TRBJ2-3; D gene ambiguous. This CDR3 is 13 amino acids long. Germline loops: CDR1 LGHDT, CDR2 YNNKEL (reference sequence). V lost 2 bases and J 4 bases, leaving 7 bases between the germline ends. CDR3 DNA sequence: TGTGCCAGCAGCCAAATCGTCGCAGATACGCAGTATTTT. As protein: CASSQIVADTQYF.

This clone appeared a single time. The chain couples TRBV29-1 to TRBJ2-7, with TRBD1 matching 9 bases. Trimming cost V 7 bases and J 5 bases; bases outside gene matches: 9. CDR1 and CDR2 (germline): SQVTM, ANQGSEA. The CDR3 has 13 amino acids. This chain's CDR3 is CSGGGTGQHEQYF. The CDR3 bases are TGCAGCGGCGGCGGGACAGGGCAACACGAGCAGTACTTC.

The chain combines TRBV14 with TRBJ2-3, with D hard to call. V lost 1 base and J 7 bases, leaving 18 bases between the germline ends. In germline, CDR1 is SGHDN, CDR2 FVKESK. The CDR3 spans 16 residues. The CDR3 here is CASSQASWAPSNTQYF. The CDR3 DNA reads TGTGCCAGCAGCCAAGCGTCGTGGGCTCCTTCGAATACGCAGTATTTT.

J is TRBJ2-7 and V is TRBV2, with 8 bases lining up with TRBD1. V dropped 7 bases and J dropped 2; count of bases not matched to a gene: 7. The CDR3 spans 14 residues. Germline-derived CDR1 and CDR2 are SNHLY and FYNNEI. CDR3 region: CASITDRGTYEQYF. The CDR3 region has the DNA TGTGCCAGCATTACTGACAGGGGAACCTACGAGCAGTACTTC.

The CDR3 bases are TGTGCCACTACGGGACAGACTTACAATGAGCAGTTCTTC. Its translation: CATTGQTYNEQFF. The chain joins TRBV3-1 (or the pseudogene TRBV3-2) to TRBJ2-1, with 7 positions matching TRBD1. This CDR3 has 13 amino acids. Germline-derived CDR1 and CDR2 are LGHDT and YNNKEL (reference sequence). J was trimmed by 4 bases and V by 10 bases; bases with no gene match: 7.

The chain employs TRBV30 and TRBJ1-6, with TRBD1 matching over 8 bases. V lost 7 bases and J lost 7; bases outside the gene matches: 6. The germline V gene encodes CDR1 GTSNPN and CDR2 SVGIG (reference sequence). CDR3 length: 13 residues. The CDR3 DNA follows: TGTGCCTCCTCGACAGGGGACAATTCACCCCTCCACTTT. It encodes CASSTGDNSPLHF.